This T cell receptor (beta chain) was identified in a study of Ad26.COV2.S vaccination and SARS-CoV-2 variants. Treatment here: 15 to 20 received Ad26.COV2.S at low or high dose, single or two shots; about 5 received placebo; per-sample allocation not given. The samples were gathered on day 63 after the first injection of vaccine or placebo. Germline V gene sequence: CDR1 SGHTA, CDR2 FQGTGA. The CDR3 is 16 residues long. Trimming at V came to 5 bases and at J to 7 bases, leaving 6 bases not matched to a gene. Sequencing used immunoSEQ multiplex PCR; TCRdb keeps in-frame clones, though not all of them. The sample has about 480,000 clones; roughly nine tenths are singletons.

The chain couples TRBV7-3 to TRBJ2-1, with 15 bases lining up with TRBD2. This clonotype was sampled from a person aged 18-65 years who received the Ad26.COV2.S COVID-19 vaccine or a placebo. The material was peripheral blood, obtained in a trial of Ad26.COV2.S vaccine versus placebo. In DNA, the CDR3 is TGTGCCAGCAGCCCGCCCGGGACTAGCGGGAGGAATGAGCAGTTCTTC. This codes for CASSPPGTSGRNEQFF.